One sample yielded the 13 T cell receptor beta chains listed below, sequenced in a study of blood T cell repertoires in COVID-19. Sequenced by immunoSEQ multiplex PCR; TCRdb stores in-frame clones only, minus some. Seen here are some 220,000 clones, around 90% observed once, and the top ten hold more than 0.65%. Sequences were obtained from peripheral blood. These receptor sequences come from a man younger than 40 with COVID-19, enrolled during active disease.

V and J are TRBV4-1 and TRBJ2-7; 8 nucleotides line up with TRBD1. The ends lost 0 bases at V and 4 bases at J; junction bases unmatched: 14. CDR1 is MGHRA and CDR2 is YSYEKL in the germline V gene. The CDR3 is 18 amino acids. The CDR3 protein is CASSQEKADRDLRYEQYF. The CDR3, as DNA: TGCGCCAGCAGCCAAGAAAAAGCGGACAGGGACCTGCGGTACGAGCAGTACTTC.

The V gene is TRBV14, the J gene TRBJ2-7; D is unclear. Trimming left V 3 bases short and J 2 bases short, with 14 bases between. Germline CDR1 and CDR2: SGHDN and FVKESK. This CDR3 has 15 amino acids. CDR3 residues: CASSQARDGAYEQYF. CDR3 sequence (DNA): TGTGCCAGCAGCCAGGCCAGAGACGGAGCCTACGAGCAGTACTTC.

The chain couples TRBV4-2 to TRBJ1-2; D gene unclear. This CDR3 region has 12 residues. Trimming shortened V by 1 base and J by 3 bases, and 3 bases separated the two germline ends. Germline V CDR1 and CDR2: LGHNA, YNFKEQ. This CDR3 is CASSQADYGYTF. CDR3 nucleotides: TGTGCCAGCAGCCAAGCGGACTATGGCTACACCTTC.

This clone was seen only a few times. The CDR3 loop is CASSVASGEQETQYF. CDR3 in DNA: TGTGCCAGCAGCGTAGCTAGCGGGGAACAAGAGACCCAGTACTTC. The chain joins TRBV9 to TRBJ2-5, with TRBD2 matching over 9 bases. Looked up from germline, CDR1 is SGDLS and CDR2 is YYNGEE. CDR3 length: 15 amino acids. Trimming cost V 0 bases and J 2 bases; bases outside gene matches: 2.

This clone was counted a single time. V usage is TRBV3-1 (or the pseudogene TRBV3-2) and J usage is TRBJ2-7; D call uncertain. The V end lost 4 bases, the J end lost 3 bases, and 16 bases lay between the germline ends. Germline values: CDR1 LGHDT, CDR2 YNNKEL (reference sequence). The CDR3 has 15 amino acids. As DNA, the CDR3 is TGTGCCAGCAGCCCGACGGGTTTAGACCTCTACGAGCAGTACTTC. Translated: CASSPTGLDLYEQYF.

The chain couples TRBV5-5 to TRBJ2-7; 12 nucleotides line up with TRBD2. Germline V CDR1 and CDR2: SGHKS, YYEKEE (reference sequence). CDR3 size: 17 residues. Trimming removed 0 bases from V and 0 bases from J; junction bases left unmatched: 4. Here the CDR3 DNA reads TGTGCCAGCAGCTTGGGGCCGGGACTAGCGGGCTCCTACGAGCAGTACTTC. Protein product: CASSLGPGLAGSYEQYF.

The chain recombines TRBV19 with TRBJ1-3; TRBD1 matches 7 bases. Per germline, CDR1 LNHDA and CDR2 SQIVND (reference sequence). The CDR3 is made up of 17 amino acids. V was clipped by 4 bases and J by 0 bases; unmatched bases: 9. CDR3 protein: CASSTFTRGFSGNTIYF. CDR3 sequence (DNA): TGTGCCAGTAGTACGTTCACCAGGGGGTTCTCTGGAAACACCATATATTTT. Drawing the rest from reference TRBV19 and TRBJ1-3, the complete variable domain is DGGITQSPKYLFRKEGQNVTLSCEQNLNHDAMYWYRQDPGQGLRLIYYSQIVNDFQKGDIAEGYSVSREKKESFPLTVTSAQKNPTAFYLCASSTFTRGFSGNTIYFGEGSWLTVV.

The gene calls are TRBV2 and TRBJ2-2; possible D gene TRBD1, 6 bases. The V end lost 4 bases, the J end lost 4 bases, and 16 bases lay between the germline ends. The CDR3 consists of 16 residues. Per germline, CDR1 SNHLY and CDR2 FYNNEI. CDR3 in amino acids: CASSVGSRGGTGELFF. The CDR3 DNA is TGTGCCAGCAGTGTCGGTTCCAGGGGCGGCACCGGGGAGCTGTTTTTT.

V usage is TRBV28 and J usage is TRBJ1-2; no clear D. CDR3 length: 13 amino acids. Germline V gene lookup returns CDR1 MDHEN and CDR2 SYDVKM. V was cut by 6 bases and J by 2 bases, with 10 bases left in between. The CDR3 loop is CASRPGLNYGYTF. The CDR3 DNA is TGTGCCAGCAGGCCCGGTTTAAACTATGGCTACACCTTC.

As DNA, the CDR3 is TGTGCCAGCAGCGTAGCTGAGGGGGCCGACACAGATACGCAGTATTTT. This sequence encodes CASSVAEGADTDTQYF. The V and J genes are TRBV9 and TRBJ2-3, with 7 bases matching TRBD1. Losses at the gene ends were 0 bases for V and 2 bases for J; bases not matched to a gene: 6. Germline V CDR1 and CDR2: SGDLS, YYNGEE. CDR3 size: 16 residues.

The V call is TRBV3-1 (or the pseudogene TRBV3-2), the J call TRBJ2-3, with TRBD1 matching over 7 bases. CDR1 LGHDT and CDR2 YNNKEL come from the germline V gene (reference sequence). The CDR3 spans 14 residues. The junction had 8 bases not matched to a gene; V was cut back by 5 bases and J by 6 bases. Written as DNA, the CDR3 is TGTGCCAGCAGCATAACGAGGGGGCACGATACGCAGTATTTT. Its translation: CASSITRGHDTQYF.

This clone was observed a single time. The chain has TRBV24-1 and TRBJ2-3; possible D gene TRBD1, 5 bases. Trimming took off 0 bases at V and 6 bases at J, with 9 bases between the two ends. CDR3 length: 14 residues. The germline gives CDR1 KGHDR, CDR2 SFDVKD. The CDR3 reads CATSDLDSPDTQYF. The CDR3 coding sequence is TGTGCCACCAGTGATTTGGACAGCCCCGATACGCAGTATTTT.

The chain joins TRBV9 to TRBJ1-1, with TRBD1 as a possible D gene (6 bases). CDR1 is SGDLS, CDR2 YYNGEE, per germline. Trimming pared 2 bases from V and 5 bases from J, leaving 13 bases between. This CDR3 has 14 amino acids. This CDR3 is CASSVAERGTEAFF. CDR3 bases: TGTGCCAGCAGCGTGGCAGAAAGGGGGACTGAAGCTTTCTTT.